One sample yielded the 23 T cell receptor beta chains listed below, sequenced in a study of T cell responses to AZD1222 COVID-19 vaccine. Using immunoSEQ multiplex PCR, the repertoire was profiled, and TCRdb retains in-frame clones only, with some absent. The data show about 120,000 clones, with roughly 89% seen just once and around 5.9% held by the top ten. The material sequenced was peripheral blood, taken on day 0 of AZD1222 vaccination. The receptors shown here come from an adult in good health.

The CDR3 coding sequence is TGTGCCAGCAGTGTCTTAGGGCCGAACACTGAAGCTTTCTTT. It specifies CASSVLGPNTEAFF. V and J are TRBV2 and TRBJ1-1, with D unresolved. The V gene's germline CDR1 is SNHLY and CDR2 FYNNEI. This CDR3 comprises 14 residues. V was clipped by 4 bases and J by 1 base, with 10 bases between them.

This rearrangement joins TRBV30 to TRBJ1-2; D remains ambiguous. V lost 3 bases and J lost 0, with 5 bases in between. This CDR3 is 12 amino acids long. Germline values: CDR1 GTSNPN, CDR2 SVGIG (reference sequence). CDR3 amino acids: CAWRASNYGYTF. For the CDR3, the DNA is TGTGCCTGGAGAGCTTCTAACTATGGCTACACCTTC.

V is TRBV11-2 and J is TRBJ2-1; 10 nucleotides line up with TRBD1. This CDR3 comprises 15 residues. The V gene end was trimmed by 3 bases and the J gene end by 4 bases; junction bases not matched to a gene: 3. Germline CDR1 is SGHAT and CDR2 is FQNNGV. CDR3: CASSFRTGGYNEQFF. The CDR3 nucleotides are TGTGCCAGCAGCTTTCGGACAGGGGGTTACAATGAGCAGTTCTTC.

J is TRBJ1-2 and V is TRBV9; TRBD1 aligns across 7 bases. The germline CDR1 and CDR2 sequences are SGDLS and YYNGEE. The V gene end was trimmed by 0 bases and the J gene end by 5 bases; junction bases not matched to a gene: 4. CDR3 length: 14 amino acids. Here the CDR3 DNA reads TGTGCCAGCAGCGTAGGCACAGGGGATTATGGCTACACCTTC. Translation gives CASSVGTGDYGYTF.

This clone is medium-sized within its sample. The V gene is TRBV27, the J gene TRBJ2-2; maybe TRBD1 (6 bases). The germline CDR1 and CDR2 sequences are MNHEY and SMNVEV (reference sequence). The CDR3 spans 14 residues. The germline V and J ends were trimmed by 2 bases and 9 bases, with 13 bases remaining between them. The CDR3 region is CASSLARGSWELFF. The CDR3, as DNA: TGTGCCAGCAGTTTAGCCAGGGGCTCGTGGGAGCTGTTTTTT.

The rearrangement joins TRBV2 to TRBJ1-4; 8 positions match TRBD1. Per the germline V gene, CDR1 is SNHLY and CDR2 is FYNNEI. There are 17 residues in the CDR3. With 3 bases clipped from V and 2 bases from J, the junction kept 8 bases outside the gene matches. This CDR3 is CASSDPAGGSTNEKLFF. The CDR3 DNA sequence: TGTGCCAGCAGTGACCCCGCAGGGGGCTCGACTAATGAAAAACTGTTTTTT.

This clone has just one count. This CDR3 is CASSSTSDTQYF. The CDR3 DNA is TGTGCCAGCAGCTCGACTAGCGATACGCAGTATTTT. This chain joins TRBV7-3 and TRBJ2-3; 7 nucleotides agree with TRBD2. V gave up 4 bases and J gave up 6 bases; unmatched junction bases: 1. This CDR3 region has 12 residues. Per germline, CDR1 SGHTA and CDR2 FQGTGA.

CDR3 sequence: CASSSPGQGSYGYTF. DNA for the CDR3: TGTGCCAGCAGTTCGCCGGGACAGGGGAGCTATGGCTACACCTTC. V is TRBV6-5 and J is TRBJ1-2; TRBD1 aligns across 10 bases. From germline, CDR1 is MNHEY and CDR2 SVGAGI. The CDR3 spans 15 residues. The V segment lost 4 bases and the J segment 4 bases; nucleotides outside the gene matches: 6.

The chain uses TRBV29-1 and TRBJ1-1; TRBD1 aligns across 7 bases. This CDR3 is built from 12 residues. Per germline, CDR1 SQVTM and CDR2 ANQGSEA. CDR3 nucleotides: TGCGGGGGACAGAGGACAAACACTGAAGCTTTCTTT. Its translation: CGGQRTNTEAFF. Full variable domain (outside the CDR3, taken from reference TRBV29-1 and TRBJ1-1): SAVISQKPSRDICQRGTSLTIQCQVDSQVTMMFWYRQQPGQSLTLIATANQGSEATYESGFVIDKFPISRPNLTFSTLTVSNMSPEDSSIYLCGGQRTNTEAFFGQGTRLTVV.

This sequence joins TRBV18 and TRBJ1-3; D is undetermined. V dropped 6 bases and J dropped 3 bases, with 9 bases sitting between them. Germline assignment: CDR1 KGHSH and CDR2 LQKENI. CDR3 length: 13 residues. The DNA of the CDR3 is TGTGCCAGCTCCGGCGACCGTGGAAACACCATATATTTT. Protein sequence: CASSGDRGNTIYF.

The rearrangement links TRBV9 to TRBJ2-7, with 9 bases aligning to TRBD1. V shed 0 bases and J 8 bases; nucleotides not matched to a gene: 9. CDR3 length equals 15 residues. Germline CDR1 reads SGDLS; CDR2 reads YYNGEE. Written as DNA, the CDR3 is TGTGCCAGCAGCGTAGATTCGGGACAGGGTCAGAAGCAGTACTTC. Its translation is CASSVDSGQGQKQYF.

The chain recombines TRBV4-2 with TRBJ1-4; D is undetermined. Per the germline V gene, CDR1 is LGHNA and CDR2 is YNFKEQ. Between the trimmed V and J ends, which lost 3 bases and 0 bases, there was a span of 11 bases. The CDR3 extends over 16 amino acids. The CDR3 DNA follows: TGTGCCAGCAGCCACGGCCCTGAGTCAACTAATGAAAAACTGTTTTTT. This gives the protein CASSHGPESTNEKLFF.

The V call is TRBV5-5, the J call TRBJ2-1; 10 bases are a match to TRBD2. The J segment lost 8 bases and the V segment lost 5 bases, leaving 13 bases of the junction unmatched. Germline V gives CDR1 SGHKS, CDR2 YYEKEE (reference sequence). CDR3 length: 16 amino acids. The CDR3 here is CASSKLGTSDIHEQFF. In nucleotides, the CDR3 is TGTGCCAGCAGTAAACTTGGGACTAGCGATATCCATGAGCAGTTCTTC.

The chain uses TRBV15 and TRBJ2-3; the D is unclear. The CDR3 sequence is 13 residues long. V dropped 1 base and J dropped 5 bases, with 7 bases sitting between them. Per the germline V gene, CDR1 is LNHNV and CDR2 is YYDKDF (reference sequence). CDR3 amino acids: CATSRAWGDTQYF. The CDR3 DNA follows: TGTGCCACCAGCAGAGCTTGGGGAGATACGCAGTATTTT.

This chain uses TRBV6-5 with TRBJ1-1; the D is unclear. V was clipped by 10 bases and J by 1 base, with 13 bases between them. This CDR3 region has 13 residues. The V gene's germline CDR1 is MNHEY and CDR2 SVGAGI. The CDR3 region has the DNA TGTGCCATCCCGGGTTTAAAGAACACTGAAGCTTTCTTT. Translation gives CAIPGLKNTEAFF.

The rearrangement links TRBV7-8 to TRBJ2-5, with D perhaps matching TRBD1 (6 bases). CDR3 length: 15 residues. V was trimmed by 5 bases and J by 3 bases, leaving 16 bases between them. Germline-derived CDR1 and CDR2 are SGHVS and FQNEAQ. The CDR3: CASSPNRVGKETQYF. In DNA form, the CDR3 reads TGTGCCAGCAGCCCAAACAGGGTCGGGAAAGAGACCCAGTACTTC.

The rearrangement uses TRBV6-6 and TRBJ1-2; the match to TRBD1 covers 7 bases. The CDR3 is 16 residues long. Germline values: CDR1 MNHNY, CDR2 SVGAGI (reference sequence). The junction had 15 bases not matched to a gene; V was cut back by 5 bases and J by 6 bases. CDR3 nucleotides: TGTGCCAGCAGTCCAGGGGGGGCCGTTTGGTTCGATGGCTACACCTTC. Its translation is CASSPGGAVWFDGYTF.

The CDR3 spells CASSDMTAAFTGELFF. The CDR3 nucleotides are TGTGCCAGCAGCGACATGACCGCAGCCTTCACCGGGGAGCTGTTTTTT. The chain joins TRBV13 to TRBJ2-2; D remains unclear. There are 16 residues in the CDR3. Germline values: CDR1 PRHDT, CDR2 FYEKMQ (reference sequence). Trimming shortened V by 5 bases and J by 4 bases, and 17 bases separated the two germline ends. The variable domain in full, completed from reference TRBV13 and TRBJ2-2, reads AAGVIQSPRHLIKEKRETATLKCYPIPRHDTVYWYQQGPGQDPQFLISFYEKMQSDKGSIPDRFSAQQFSDYHSELNMSSLELGDSALYFCASSDMTAAFTGELFFGEGSRLTVL.

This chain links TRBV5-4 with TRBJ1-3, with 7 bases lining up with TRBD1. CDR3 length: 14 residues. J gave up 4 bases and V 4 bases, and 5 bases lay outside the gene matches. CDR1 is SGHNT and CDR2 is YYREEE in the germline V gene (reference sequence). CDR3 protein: CASSPQGSGNTIYF. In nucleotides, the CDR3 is TGTGCCAGCAGCCCACAGGGGAGCGGAAACACCATATATTTT.

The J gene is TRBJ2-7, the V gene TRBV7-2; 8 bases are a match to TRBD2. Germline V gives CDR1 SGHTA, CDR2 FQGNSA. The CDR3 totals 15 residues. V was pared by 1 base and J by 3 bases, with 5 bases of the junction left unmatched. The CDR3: CASSLERGSFYEQYF. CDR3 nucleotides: TGTGCCAGCAGCTTAGAGCGGGGGTCGTTCTACGAGCAGTACTTC.

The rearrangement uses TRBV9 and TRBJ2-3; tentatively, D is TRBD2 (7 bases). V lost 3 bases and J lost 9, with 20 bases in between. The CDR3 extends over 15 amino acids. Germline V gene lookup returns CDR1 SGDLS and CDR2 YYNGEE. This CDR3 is CASSDPRGGGVTQYF. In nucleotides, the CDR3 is TGTGCCAGCAGCGACCCTAGGGGAGGGGGAGTAACGCAGTATTTT.

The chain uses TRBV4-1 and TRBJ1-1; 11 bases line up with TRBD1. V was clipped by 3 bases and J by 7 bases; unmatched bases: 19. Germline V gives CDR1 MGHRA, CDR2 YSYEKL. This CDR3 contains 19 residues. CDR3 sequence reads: CASSHPFLSTGTGGIEAFF. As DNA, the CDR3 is TGCGCCAGCAGCCACCCATTCCTGTCGACCGGGACAGGGGGGATTGAAGCTTTCTTT.

CDR3 coding DNA: TGCGCCAGCAGCCAAGATGGGGGTGGGGGTCCCGGGGAGCTGTTTTTT. This encodes CASSQDGGGGPGELFF. This chain joins TRBV4-3 and TRBJ2-2; perhaps D is TRBD1 or TRBD2 (5 bases each). V shed 0 bases and J shed 6 bases, with 14 bases lying between them. CDR3 length: 16 residues. Germline CDR1 reads LGHNA; CDR2 reads YSLEER.